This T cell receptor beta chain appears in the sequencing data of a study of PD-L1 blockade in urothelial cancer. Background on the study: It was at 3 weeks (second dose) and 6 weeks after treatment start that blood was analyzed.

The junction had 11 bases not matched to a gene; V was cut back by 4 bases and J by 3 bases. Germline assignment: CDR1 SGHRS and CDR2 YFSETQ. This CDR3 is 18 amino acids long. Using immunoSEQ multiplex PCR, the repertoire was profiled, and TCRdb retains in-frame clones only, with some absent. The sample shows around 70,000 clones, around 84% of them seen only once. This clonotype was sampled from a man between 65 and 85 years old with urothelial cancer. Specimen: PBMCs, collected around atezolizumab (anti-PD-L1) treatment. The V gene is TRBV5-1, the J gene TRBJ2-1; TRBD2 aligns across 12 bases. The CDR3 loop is CASSPHLGLAGNYNEQFF. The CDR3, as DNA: TGCGCCAGCAGCCCCCACTTAGGACTAGCGGGAAACTACAATGAGCAGTTCTTC.